These T cell receptor beta chains were read from a single sample in a study of cytomegalovirus exposure and HLA in healthy donors. Clones were sequenced by immunoSEQ multiplex PCR, and TCRdb holds only the in-frame ones, with some missing. Of 120,000 to 150,000 clones listed, roughly 80% are singletons. The material sequenced was PBMCs. The origin of the receptors is a middle-aged woman in good health and CMV-seronegative. The CDR3 runs from the conserved cysteine through the conserved F or W. Each record gives: D gene, CDR3 length, clone size, V gene, J gene, CDR3 protein, CDR3 DNA. A D gene is named only where the DNA matches it firmly. Clone size is not always given. Where it is, it says once, few, many or a class for expanded clones.

d_gene: .; len: 15; abundance: few; v_gene: TRBV6-5; j_gene: TRBJ2-3; CDR3aa: CASSSQTRYSDTQYF; CDR3nt: TGTGCCAGCAGTTCTCAGACAAGGTACTCAGATACGCAGTATTTT
d_gene: TRBD1; len: 15; abundance: few; v_gene: TRBV4-1; j_gene: TRBJ1-1; CDR3aa: CASSPLGQGGTEAFF; CDR3nt: TGCGCCAGCAGCCCCTTAGGACAGGGGGGGACTGAAGCTTTCTTT
d_gene: .; len: 17; abundance: .; v_gene: TRBV19; j_gene: TRBJ1-2; CDR3aa: CASTSRGGGGYLYGYTF; CDR3nt: TGTGCCAGTACCTCACGGGGTGGGGGCGGATACCTCTATGGCTACACCTTC
d_gene: .; len: 15; abundance: few; v_gene: TRBV7-9; j_gene: TRBJ1-2; CDR3aa: CASSFGGGRDYGYTF; CDR3nt: TGTGCCAGCAGCTTCGGGGGGGGTCGGGACTATGGCTACACCTTC
d_gene: .; len: 15; abundance: .; v_gene: TRBV5-1; j_gene: TRBJ2-1; CDR3aa: CASSLSPSSRNEQFF; CDR3nt: TGCGCCAGCAGCTTGTCCCCCTCCTCGAGGAATGAGCAGTTCTTC
d_gene: .; len: 13; abundance: .; v_gene: TRBV6-5; j_gene: TRBJ2-5; CDR3aa: CASSYDQGGTQYF; CDR3nt: TGTGCCAGCAGTTACGATCAGGGGGGGACCCAGTACTTC
d_gene: TRBD1; len: 14; abundance: .; v_gene: TRBV5-1; j_gene: TRBJ1-3; CDR3aa: CASGPGQEFFSIYF; CDR3nt: TGCGCCAGCGGCCCGGGACAGGAGTTCTTTTCCATATATTTT
d_gene: TRBD1; len: 14; abundance: few; v_gene: TRBV18; j_gene: TRBJ1-1; CDR3aa: CASSPDRGNTEAFF; CDR3nt: TGTGCCAGCTCACCGGACAGGGGGAACACTGAAGCTTTCTTT
d_gene: TRBD1; len: 14; abundance: few; v_gene: TRBV19; j_gene: TRBJ2-4; CDR3aa: CASRRTGVKNIQYF; CDR3nt: TGTGCCAGTAGGCGGACAGGGGTAAAAAACATTCAGTACTTC
d_gene: TRBD2; len: 14; abundance: .; v_gene: TRBV5-1; j_gene: TRBJ2-7; CDR3aa: CASSLRLADYEQYF; CDR3nt: TGCGCCAGCAGCTTGAGACTAGCCGATTACGAGCAGTACTTC
d_gene: TRBD1; len: 15; abundance: once; v_gene: TRBV18; j_gene: TRBJ1-4; CDR3aa: CASSPLGTGLEKLFF; CDR3nt: TGTGCCAGCTCACCGTTGGGGACAGGGTTGGAAAAACTGTTTTTT
d_gene: .; len: 14; abundance: few; v_gene: TRBV11-1; j_gene: TRBJ1-2; CDR3aa: CASSLNSGNYGYTF; CDR3nt: TGTGCCAGCAGCTTGAACAGTGGAAACTATGGCTACACCTTC
d_gene: .; len: 14; abundance: once; v_gene: TRBV29-1; j_gene: TRBJ2-3; CDR3aa: CSVSSSARTDTQYF; CDR3nt: TGCAGCGTTTCCTCCAGCGCCCGCACAGATACGCAGTATTTT
d_gene: TRBD1; len: 16; abundance: .; v_gene: TRBV4-1; j_gene: TRBJ2-7; CDR3aa: CASSQGGTVNSYEQYF; CDR3nt: TGCGCCAGCAGCCAAGGAGGGACAGTCAATTCCTACGAGCAGTACTTC
d_gene: TRBD1; len: 15; abundance: .; v_gene: TRBV28; j_gene: TRBJ2-7; CDR3aa: CASRSTPGQGGEQYF; CDR3nt: TGTGCCAGCAGATCCACTCCGGGACAGGGAGGCGAGCAGTACTTC
d_gene: .; len: 13; abundance: .; v_gene: TRBV30; j_gene: TRBJ1-5; CDR3aa: CAWSEQGLEPQHF; CDR3nt: TGTGCCTGGAGTGAACAGGGCCTGGAGCCCCAGCATTTT
d_gene: TRBD1; len: 16; abundance: few; v_gene: TRBV18; j_gene: TRBJ1-1; CDR3aa: CASSPGQGGRNTEAFF; CDR3nt: TGTGCCAGCTCACCCGGACAGGGAGGGAGGAACACTGAAGCTTTCTTT
d_gene: TRBD1; len: 16; abundance: .; v_gene: TRBV28; j_gene: TRBJ2-7; CDR3aa: CASSPDPGQGALGQYF; CDR3nt: TGTGCCAGCAGCCCTGACCCGGGACAGGGGGCGCTAGGGCAGTACTTC
d_gene: .; len: 16; abundance: once; v_gene: TRBV19; j_gene: TRBJ1-3; CDR3aa: CASSRSRHSSGNTIYF; CDR3nt: TGTGCCAGTAGTAGATCGCGACACTCCTCTGGAAACACCATATATTTT
d_gene: .; len: 15; abundance: .; v_gene: TRBV2; j_gene: TRBJ2-1; CDR3aa: CASSEGRSSYNEQFF; CDR3nt: TGTGCCAGCAGTGAGGGGAGAAGCTCCTACAATGAGCAGTTCTTC
d_gene: TRBD2; len: 14; abundance: .; v_gene: TRBV6-5; j_gene: TRBJ2-7; CDR3aa: CASTPGLVVGEQYF; CDR3nt: TGTGCCAGCACGCCGGGACTAGTCGTCGGCGAGCAGTACTTC
d_gene: .; len: 15; abundance: .; v_gene: TRBV10-3; j_gene: TRBJ2-5; CDR3aa: CAIKEEEGSQETQYF; CDR3nt: TGTGCCATCAAAGAAGAAGAAGGGAGCCAAGAGACCCAGTACTTC
d_gene: .; len: 15; abundance: .; v_gene: TRBV27; j_gene: TRBJ2-7; CDR3aa: CASSSNRQVSYEQYF; CDR3nt: TGTGCCAGCAGTTCAAATCGACAGGTTTCCTACGAGCAGTACTTC
d_gene: .; len: 19; abundance: .; v_gene: TRBV19; j_gene: TRBJ2-7; CDR3aa: CASSTIGSLAASTPYEQYF; CDR3nt: TGTGCCAGTAGCACCATCGGGTCGTTGGCAGCCTCTACCCCCTACGAGCAGTACTTC
d_gene: .; len: 14; abundance: .; v_gene: TRBV27; j_gene: TRBJ1-6; CDR3aa: CASRYRDYNSPLHF; CDR3nt: TGTGCCAGCAGATACCGGGATTACAATTCACCCCTCCACTTT
d_gene: TRBD1; len: 13; abundance: .; v_gene: TRBV7-6; j_gene: TRBJ1-5; CDR3aa: CASARDRNQPQHF; CDR3nt: TGTGCCAGCGCCCGGGACAGAAATCAGCCCCAGCATTTT
d_gene: .; len: 19; abundance: .; v_gene: TRBV5-4; j_gene: TRBJ1-2; CDR3aa: CASSLSPDSYSLANYGYTF; CDR3nt: TGTGCCAGCAGCTTGAGCCCGGACAGCTATTCCTTAGCTAACTATGGCTACACCTTC
d_gene: .; len: 13; abundance: few; v_gene: TRBV6-5; j_gene: TRBJ2-4; CDR3aa: CASSPRPQGIQYF; CDR3nt: TGTGCCAGCAGTCCCCGGCCGCAGGGCATTCAGTACTTC
d_gene: .; len: 15; abundance: .; v_gene: TRBV15; j_gene: TRBJ1-2; CDR3aa: CATSRATGSVYGYTF; CDR3nt: TGTGCCACCAGCAGAGCCACAGGGTCAGTCTATGGCTACACCTTC
d_gene: .; len: 13; abundance: .; v_gene: TRBV5-6; j_gene: TRBJ1-6; CDR3aa: CASSSRGGSPLHF; CDR3nt: TGTGCCAGCAGCTCTAGGGGAGGATCACCCCTCCACTTT
d_gene: .; len: 14; abundance: .; v_gene: TRBV7-9; j_gene: TRBJ2-7; CDR3aa: CASSSRQGSYEQYF; CDR3nt: TGTGCCAGCAGCTCTAGGCAGGGGTCCTACGAGCAGTACTTC
d_gene: TRBD1; len: 16; abundance: once; v_gene: TRBV5-8; j_gene: TRBJ1-4; CDR3aa: CASSYGQATTNEKLFF; CDR3nt: TGTGCCAGCAGCTACGGACAGGCTACAACTAATGAAAAACTGTTTTTT
d_gene: .; len: 13; abundance: few; v_gene: TRBV10-1; j_gene: TRBJ1-2; CDR3aa: CASSGQDGYGYTF; CDR3nt: TGCGCCAGCAGTGGACAGGACGGCTATGGCTACACCTTC
d_gene: TRBD1; len: 15; abundance: .; v_gene: TRBV11-2; j_gene: TRBJ1-1; CDR3aa: CASSPRWRGQTEAFF; CDR3nt: TGTGCCAGCAGCCCCAGGTGGAGGGGGCAAACTGAAGCTTTCTTT